This TCR beta chain was retrieved from a study of neurological immune-mediated disorders. TCRdb reanalysed the 5' RACE reads using MiXCR and keeps one entry per CDR3 protein. The data contain about 21,000 distinct CDR3 sequences, roughly 17% of them singletons. The sample holds many counts of this clonotype. Antigen unknown. Overall study results and limits: HTLV-1-associated myelopathy ranked highest for TCR clonal expansion and multiple sclerosis lowest, beneath healthy controls.

From germline, CDR1 is SGHRS and CDR2 YFSETQ. V lost 2 bases to trimming and J lost 8 bases, with 17 bases between them. The CDR3 covers 15 residues. The V and J genes are TRBV5-1 and TRBJ2-1, with a weak D call TRBD1 (5 bases). The sequenced sample was CD8+ T cells from blood. The clonotype comes from a woman between 18 and 29 years old with multiple sclerosis. CDR3 sequence: CASSLSGPTAHEQFF. CDR3 DNA sequence: TGCGCCAGCAGCTTAAGTGGTCCGACAGCGCATGAGCAGTTCTTC.